This TCR beta chain appears in the sequencing data of a study of T cells in Graves' hyperthyroidism and ophthalmopathy. For the study at large: The blood sample was taken at first diagnosis, before treatment began.

The V segment lost 9 bases and the J segment 10 bases; nucleotides outside the gene matches: 8. This CDR3 is 12 amino acids long. The germline V gene has CDR1 MNHEY and CDR2 SMNVEV (reference sequence). Researchers amplified the TCR beta CDR3 regions from RNA transcripts. First-round RT-PCR targeting the TCR CDR3 was performed with the HTBI primer set. TCRdb reanalysed the multiplex PCR reads using MiXCR and keeps one entry per CDR3 protein. The top ten clones hold under 35% of a sample with about 640,000 distinct CDR3 sequences, 20% to 25% of them seen once. The sequence was obtained from a man aged 25 to 40 with Graves' ophthalmopathy. This chain joins TRBV27 and TRBJ1-4; 7 bases map to TRBD1. The specimen sequenced was blood. This CDR3 is CASMTSGGKLFF. The CDR3 DNA reads TGTGCCAGTATGACCTCAGGGGGAAAACTGTTTTTT.